These 28 T cell receptor beta chains share one sample of origin, sequenced in a study of blood T cell repertoires in COVID-19. Assay used: immunoSEQ multiplex PCR; TCRdb lists only in-frame clones, some missing. The profile shows some 130,000 clones, more than 60% of them singletons. Sequencing used peripheral blood. Source of these receptors: a woman in her 70s with acute or convalescent COVID-19.

The V and J genes are TRBV7-2 and TRBJ2-7, with 7 bases fitting TRBD1. From germline, CDR1 is SGHTA and CDR2 FQGNSA. This CDR3 is 14 amino acids long. V shed 8 bases and J 4 bases; nucleotides not matched to a gene: 11. CDR3 nucleotides: TGTGCCAGCGGGAGACAGGGCAACTTATACGAGCAGTACTTC. This sequence encodes CASGRQGNLYEQYF.

The V gene is TRBV6-2 or TRBV6-3, the J gene TRBJ1-5; D gene uncertain. V lost 4 bases and J lost 6, with 13 bases in between. Looked up from germline, CDR1 is MNHEY and CDR2 is SVGEGT. This CDR3 is 14 amino acids long. The CDR3: CASSSADVSQPQHF. For the CDR3, the DNA is TGTGCCAGCAGTTCGGCGGATGTGAGTCAGCCCCAGCATTTT.

V is TRBV20-1 and J is TRBJ2-3, with TRBD2 as a possible D gene (7 bases). Trimming left V 3 bases short and J 5 bases short, with 15 bases between. Germline CDR1 and CDR2: DFQATT and SNEGSKA (reference sequence). The CDR3 runs 14 residues. DNA of the CDR3: TGCAGTGCTAGTCCGGCGGGGGCGCTAGATACGCAGTATTTT. It yields the protein CSASPAGALDTQYF.

The rearrangement joins TRBV6-2 or TRBV6-3 to TRBJ2-3; 7 nucleotides match TRBD2. Germline V gene sequence: CDR1 MNHEY, CDR2 SVGEGT. The trim removed 2 bases at V and 3 bases at J, leaving 8 bases unmatched. The CDR3 length is 16 residues. The DNA for the CDR3 is TGTGCCAGCAGTTACGTAGGGCAGGGAGGGACAGATACGCAGTATTTT. Translation: CASSYVGQGGTDTQYF.

The V call is TRBV18, the J call TRBJ1-4; no definite D call. The length of the CDR3 is 15 residues. CDR1 and CDR2 (germline): KGHSH, LQKENI. With 1 base removed from V and 0 bases from J, the gap between germline ends came to 6 bases. The CDR3 DNA reads TGTGCCAGCTCACCACGAGGGACAACTAATGAAAAACTGTTTTTT. This sequence encodes CASSPRGTTNEKLFF.

This clone showed up just a few times. The rearrangement links TRBV19 to TRBJ1-4, with D unresolved. The germline gives CDR1 LNHDA, CDR2 SQIVND (reference sequence). The CDR3 runs 12 residues. Trimming shortened V by 7 bases and J by 8 bases, and 11 bases separated the two germline ends. CDR3 protein: CASTMPGEKLFF. The CDR3 DNA reads TGTGCCAGTACCATGCCCGGGGAAAAACTGTTTTTT.

The chain combines TRBV6-2 or TRBV6-3 with TRBJ2-3; 12 nucleotides line up with TRBD2. Germline V gene data show CDR1 as MNHEY and CDR2 as SVGEGT. This CDR3 comprises 17 residues. The V and J ends lost 4 bases and 0 bases, in that order; junction bases with no gene match: 5. CDR3 in amino acids: CASSSPGLAGSTDTQYF. In nucleotides, the CDR3 is TGTGCCAGCAGTTCCCCCGGACTAGCGGGAAGCACAGATACGCAGTATTTT.

This chain links TRBV28 with TRBJ1-4, with no clear D. The CDR3 is made up of 15 amino acids. Trimming took off 3 bases at V and 0 bases at J, with 8 bases between the two ends. Germline-derived CDR1 and CDR2 are MDHEN and SYDVKM. The CDR3 here is CASSFVSATNEKLFF. The CDR3 DNA reads TGTGCCAGCAGTTTTGTGAGTGCAACTAATGAAAAACTGTTTTTT.

This clone turned up a few times. J is TRBJ2-7 and V is TRBV7-6, with 11 bases matching TRBD2. J gave up 5 bases and V 1 base, and 7 bases lay outside the gene matches. Germline CDR1 and CDR2: SGHVS and FNYEAQ. The CDR3 is made up of 16 amino acids. CDR3 DNA sequence: TGTGCCAGCAGCTTAGTTGGTAATAGCGGGAGGGACGAGCAGTACTTC. Protein: CASSLVGNSGRDEQYF.

This clone was detected only once. The genes are TRBV6-4 and TRBJ1-2; D uncertain. Per germline, CDR1 MRHNA and CDR2 SNTAGT. Between the trimmed V and J ends, which lost 5 bases and 2 bases, there was a span of 9 bases. The CDR3 contains 13 residues. The CDR3 protein is CASSQDGNYGYTF. CDR3 DNA: TGTGCCAGCAGTCAAGACGGGAACTATGGCTACACCTTC.

This clone has only a few counts. The rearrangement uses TRBV7-2 and TRBJ1-2; the D gene is possibly TRBD1 (5 bases). This CDR3 has 13 amino acids. V was pared by 5 bases and J by 6 bases, with 13 bases between. Germline loops: CDR1 SGHTA, CDR2 FQGNSA. DNA for the CDR3: TGTGCCAGCAGCCCCCGGACATCCGATGGCTACACCTTC. Protein product: CASSPRTSDGYTF.

By its share, this clone is medium-sized. The V and J genes are TRBV6-1 and TRBJ1-1; D call uncertain. Trimming took off 3 bases at V and 3 bases at J, with 5 bases between the two ends. Germline V gene data show CDR1 as MNHNS and CDR2 as SASEGT. The CDR3 is 12 amino acids. The CDR3 region is CASSDRYTEAFF. The CDR3 nucleotides read TGTGCCAGCAGTGACAGGTACACTGAAGCTTTCTTT.

The chain combines TRBV11-2 with TRBJ2-1, with D perhaps matching TRBD2 (6 bases). This CDR3 region has 16 residues. Germline V gene sequence: CDR1 SGHAT, CDR2 FQNNGV. V was pared by 2 bases and J by 7 bases, with 18 bases between. CDR3 amino acids: CASSLRLRLEGNEQFF. CDR3 sequence (DNA): TGTGCCAGCAGCTTACGTCTTCGACTAGAGGGAAATGAGCAGTTCTTC.

The rearrangement links TRBV6-2 or TRBV6-3 to TRBJ1-6; D is unresolved. V was cut by 0 bases and J by 7 bases, with 10 bases left in between. Germline V gene data show CDR1 as MNHEY and CDR2 as SVGEGT. CDR3 size: 15 residues. The CDR3: CASSYSWTGNSPLHF. CDR3 sequence (DNA): TGTGCCAGCAGTTACTCCTGGACGGGGAATTCACCCCTCCACTTT.

The CDR3 region has the DNA TGCAGCGTTGAAGATTTGGAACAGGGGGCCGGAAACACCATATATTTT. It codes for CSVEDLEQGAGNTIYF. The chain has TRBV29-1 and TRBJ1-3; 9 bases agree with TRBD1. Germline CDR1 SQVTM, CDR2 ANQGSEA. The CDR3 extends over 16 amino acids. V was pared by 0 bases and J by 4 bases, with 7 bases of the junction left unmatched.

This chain uses TRBV25-1 with TRBJ2-3, with 11 positions matching TRBD2. V gave up 10 bases and J gave up 5 bases; unmatched junction bases: 8. The CDR3 has 14 residues. CDR1 and CDR2 from the germline V gene are MGHDK and SYGVNS. CDR3 residues: CATRLAGLGDTQYF. CDR3 DNA sequence: TGTGCCACCCGACTAGCGGGGTTAGGAGATACGCAGTATTTT.

This clone was detected a few times. The chain uses TRBV19 and TRBJ1-1; possibly TRBD1 for D (6 bases). V lost 3 bases and J lost 2, with 10 bases in between. This CDR3 spans 14 amino acids. Germline loops: CDR1 LNHDA, CDR2 SQIVND (reference sequence). For the CDR3, the DNA is TGTGCCAGTAGTATTGCGACAGGAAACACTGAAGCTTTCTTT. Translation gives CASSIATGNTEAFF.

This chain links TRBV28 with TRBJ1-2, with 7 bases identical to TRBD1. CDR3 length: 16 amino acids. Germline CDR1 and CDR2: MDHEN and SYDVKM. Trimming at V came to 5 bases and at J to 3 bases, leaving 12 bases not matched to a gene. The CDR3 here is CASSPPLDRDHYGYTF. In nucleotides, the CDR3 is TGTGCCAGCAGTCCCCCCCTCGACAGGGATCACTATGGCTACACCTTC.

This chain links TRBV28 with TRBJ2-5; TRBD1 agrees at 8 bases. Germline CDR1 is MDHEN and CDR2 is SYDVKM. Germline trimming cut 5 bases from V and 5 bases from J; bases unmatched to any gene: 7. The CDR3 contains 14 residues. CDR3 protein: CASSPGQGYETQYF. CDR3 nucleotides: TGTGCCAGCAGTCCCGGACAGGGTTACGAGACCCAGTACTTC.

This sequence joins TRBV2 and TRBJ1-5; TRBD1 might be the D (5 bases). Per germline, CDR1 SNHLY and CDR2 FYNNEI. With 0 bases removed from V and 7 bases from J, the gap between germline ends came to 16 bases. This CDR3 is 16 amino acids long. The DNA of the CDR3 is TGTGCCAGCAGTGAAGCGCTTTGGGGGGGAAGACAGCCCCAGCATTTT. Amino acids: CASSEALWGGRQPQHF.

The gene calls are TRBV29-1 and TRBJ1-1; TRBD1 aligns across 10 bases. V was clipped by 7 bases and J by 5 bases; unmatched bases: 10. Germline V gene sequence: CDR1 SQVTM, CDR2 ANQGSEA. The CDR3 runs to 14 residues. The CDR3 spells CSACGQGVGTEAFF. As DNA, the CDR3 is TGCAGCGCCTGTGGACAGGGGGTGGGAACTGAAGCTTTCTTT.

The V gene is TRBV7-8, the J gene TRBJ1-1; no firm D call. V was cut by 10 bases and J by 0 bases, with 9 bases left in between. Germline loops: CDR1 SGHVS, CDR2 FQNEAQ. The CDR3 sequence is 12 residues long. The CDR3 here is CATSGVNTEAFF. CDR3 DNA sequence: TGTGCCACCTCGGGAGTGAACACTGAAGCTTTCTTT.

The chain links TRBV7-9 to TRBJ1-3; no reliable D call. Deletions cut 0 bases from V and 0 bases from J, with 9 bases between. CDR3 length: 16 residues. Germline lookup yields CDR1 SEHNR and CDR2 FQNEAQ (reference sequence). CDR3 DNA sequence: TGTGCCAGCAGCTTAGCCCGTAGAACCTCTGGAAACACCATATATTTT. Its protein is CASSLARRTSGNTIYF.

The chain employs TRBV4-1 and TRBJ1-4; D is undetermined. The germline V and J ends were trimmed by 1 base and 0 bases, with 6 bases remaining between them. This CDR3 contains 15 residues. Germline lookup yields CDR1 MGHRA and CDR2 YSYEKL. The CDR3 region has the DNA TGCGCCAGCAGCCAAGTAAGCGCAACTAATGAAAAACTGTTTTTT. It encodes CASSQVSATNEKLFF.

V and J are TRBV6-1 and TRBJ1-4; D call uncertain. The germline CDR1 and CDR2 sequences are MNHNS and SASEGT. The V and J ends lost 2 bases and 10 bases respectively, with 11 bases between them. The CDR3 totals 13 residues. CDR3 DNA sequence: TGTGCCAGCAGTGAACGCCCGGTTGGAAAACTGTTTTTT. Amino acid sequence: CASSERPVGKLFF.

The CDR3 nucleotides read TGCGCCAGCAGCTTGAGAGGGGGCGGTGAAAAACTGTTTTTT. This gives the protein CASSLRGGGEKLFF. This chain links TRBV5-1 with TRBJ1-4; 7 nucleotides match TRBD1. This CDR3 comprises 14 residues. Germline CDR1 SGHRS, CDR2 YFSETQ. The junction had 4 bases not matched to a gene; V was cut back by 1 base and J by 7 bases.

This chain joins TRBV4-1 and TRBJ2-3, with 9 bases fitting TRBD1. CDR1 and CDR2 (germline): MGHRA, YSYEKL. The CDR3 spans 18 residues. V lost 1 base and J lost 0; bases outside the gene matches: 8. CDR3 in DNA: TGCGCCAGCAGCCAAGGACCGGACAGGGGTTCTAGCACAGATACGCAGTATTTT. Translation gives CASSQGPDRGSSTDTQYF.

V usage is TRBV9 and J usage is TRBJ2-1; D is possibly TRBD1 (6 bases). This CDR3 comprises 18 residues. Germline V gene lookup returns CDR1 SGDLS and CDR2 YYNGEE. V was pared by 5 bases and J by 0 bases, with 21 bases between. For the CDR3, the DNA is TGTGCCAGCAGTTCCCCCTTCTCCGGGACACGCTCCTACAATGAGCAGTTCTTC. Translation: CASSSPFSGTRSYNEQFF.